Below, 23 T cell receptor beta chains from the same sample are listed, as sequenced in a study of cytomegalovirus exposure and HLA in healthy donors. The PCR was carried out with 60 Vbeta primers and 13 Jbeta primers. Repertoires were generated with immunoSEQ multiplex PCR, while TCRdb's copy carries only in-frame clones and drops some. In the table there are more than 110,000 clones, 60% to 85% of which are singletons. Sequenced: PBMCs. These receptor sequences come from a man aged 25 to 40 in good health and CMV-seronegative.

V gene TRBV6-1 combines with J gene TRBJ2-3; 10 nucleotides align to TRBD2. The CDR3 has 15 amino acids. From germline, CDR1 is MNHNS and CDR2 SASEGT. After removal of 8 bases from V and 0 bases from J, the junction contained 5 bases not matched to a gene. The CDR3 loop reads CASLKLAGSTDTQYF. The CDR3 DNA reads TGTGCCAGCCTAAAACTAGCGGGAAGCACAGATACGCAGTATTTT.

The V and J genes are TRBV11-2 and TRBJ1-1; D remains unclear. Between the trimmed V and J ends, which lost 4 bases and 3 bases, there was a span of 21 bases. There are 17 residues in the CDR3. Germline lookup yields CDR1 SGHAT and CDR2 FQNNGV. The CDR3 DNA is TGTGCCAGCAGCTCCCCCAAAGGGCGACGGGAGGACACTGAAGCTTTCTTT. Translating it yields CASSSPKGRREDTEAFF.

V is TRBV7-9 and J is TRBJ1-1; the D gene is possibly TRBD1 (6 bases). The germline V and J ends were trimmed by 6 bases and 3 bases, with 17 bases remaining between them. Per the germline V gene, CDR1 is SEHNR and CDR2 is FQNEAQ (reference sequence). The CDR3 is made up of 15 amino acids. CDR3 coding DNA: TGTGCCAGCAGTTTTCAGGACAGAGGTGACACTGAAGCTTTCTTT. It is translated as CASSFQDRGDTEAFF.

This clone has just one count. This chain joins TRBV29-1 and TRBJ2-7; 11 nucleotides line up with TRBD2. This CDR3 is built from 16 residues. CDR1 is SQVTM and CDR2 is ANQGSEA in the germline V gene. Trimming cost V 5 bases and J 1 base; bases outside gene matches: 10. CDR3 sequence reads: CSVSPSGGPPSYEQYF. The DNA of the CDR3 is TGCAGCGTTTCCCCTAGCGGGGGGCCACCATCCTACGAGCAGTACTTC.

CDR3 coding DNA: TGCAGCGCCCCGGGACAGGGGAACACCGGGGAGCTGTTTTTT. Protein: CSAPGQGNTGELFF. This sequence joins TRBV29-1 and TRBJ2-2; 9 bases map to TRBD1. The CDR3 consists of 14 residues. Germline V gene lookup returns CDR1 SQVTM and CDR2 ANQGSEA. Trimming at V came to 7 bases and at J to 1 base, leaving 4 bases not matched to a gene.

The CDR3 loop reads CASSRTRGGDGGELFF. Written as DNA, the CDR3 is TGCGCCAGCAGCCGTACACGAGGGGGCGACGGCGGGGAGCTGTTTTTT. This chain connects TRBV5-1 to TRBJ2-2; TRBD1 matches 7 bases. The length of the CDR3 is 16 residues. The J segment lost 7 bases and the V segment lost 4 bases, leaving 13 bases of the junction unmatched. CDR1 is SGHRS, CDR2 YFSETQ, per germline.

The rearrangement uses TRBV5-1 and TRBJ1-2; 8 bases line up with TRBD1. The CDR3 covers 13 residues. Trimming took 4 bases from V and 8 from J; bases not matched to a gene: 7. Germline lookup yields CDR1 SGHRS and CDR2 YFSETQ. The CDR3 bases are TGCGCCAGCAGCCAGGACAGGGTGGAAGGCTACACCTTC. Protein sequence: CASSQDRVEGYTF.

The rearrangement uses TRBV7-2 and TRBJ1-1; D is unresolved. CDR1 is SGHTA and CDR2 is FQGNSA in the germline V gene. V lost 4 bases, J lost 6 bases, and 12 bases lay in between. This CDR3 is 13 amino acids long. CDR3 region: CASSSRRRPEAFF. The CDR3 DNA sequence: TGTGCCAGCAGCTCCCGGAGGAGGCCTGAAGCTTTCTTT. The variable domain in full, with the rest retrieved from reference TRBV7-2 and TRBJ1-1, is GAGVSQSPSNKVTEKGKDVELRCDPISGHTALYWYRQSLGQGLEFLIYFQGNSAPDKSGLPSDRFSAERTGGSVSTLTIQRTQQEDSAVYLCASSSRRRPEAFFGQGTRLTVV.

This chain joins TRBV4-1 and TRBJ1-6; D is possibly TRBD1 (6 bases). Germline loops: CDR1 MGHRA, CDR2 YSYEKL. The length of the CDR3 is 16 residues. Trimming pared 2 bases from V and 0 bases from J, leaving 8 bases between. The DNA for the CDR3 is TGCGCCAGCAGCCAACCACAGGGCTCCTATAATTCACCCCTCCACTTT. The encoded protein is CASSQPQGSYNSPLHF.

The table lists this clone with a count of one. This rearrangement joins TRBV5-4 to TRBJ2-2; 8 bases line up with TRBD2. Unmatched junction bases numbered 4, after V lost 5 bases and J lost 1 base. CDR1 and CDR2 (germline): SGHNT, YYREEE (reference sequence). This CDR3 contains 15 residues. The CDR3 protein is CASSIGGGNTGELFF. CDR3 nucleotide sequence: TGTGCCAGCAGTATCGGGGGGGGGAACACCGGGGAGCTGTTTTTT. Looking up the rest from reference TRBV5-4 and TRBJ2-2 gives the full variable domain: ETGVTQSPTHLIKTRGQQVTLRCSSQSGHNTVSWYQQALGQGPQFIFQYYREEENGRGNFPPRFSGLQFPNYSSELNVNALELDDSALYLCASSIGGGNTGELFFGEGSRLTVL.

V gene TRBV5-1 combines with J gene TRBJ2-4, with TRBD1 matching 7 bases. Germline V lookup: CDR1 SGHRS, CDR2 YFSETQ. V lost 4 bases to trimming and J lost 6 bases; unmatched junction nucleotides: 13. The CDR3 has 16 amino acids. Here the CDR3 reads CASSGYKTGPVNIQYF. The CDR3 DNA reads TGCGCCAGCAGCGGCTATAAGACAGGGCCGGTAAACATTCAGTACTTC.

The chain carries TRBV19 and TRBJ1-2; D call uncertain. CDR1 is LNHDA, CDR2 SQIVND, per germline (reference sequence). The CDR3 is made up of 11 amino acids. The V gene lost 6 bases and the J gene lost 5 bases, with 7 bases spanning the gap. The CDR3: CASRRDYGYTF. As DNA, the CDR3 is TGTGCCAGTAGGCGAGATTATGGCTACACCTTC.

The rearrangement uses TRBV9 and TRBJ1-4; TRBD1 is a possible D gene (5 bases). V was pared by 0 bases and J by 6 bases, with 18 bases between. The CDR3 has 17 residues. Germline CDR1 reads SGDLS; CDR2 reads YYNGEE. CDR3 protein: CASSVGLGLPKDEKLFF. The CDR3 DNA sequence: TGTGCCAGCAGCGTAGGGTTGGGGCTCCCGAAGGATGAAAAACTGTTTTTT.

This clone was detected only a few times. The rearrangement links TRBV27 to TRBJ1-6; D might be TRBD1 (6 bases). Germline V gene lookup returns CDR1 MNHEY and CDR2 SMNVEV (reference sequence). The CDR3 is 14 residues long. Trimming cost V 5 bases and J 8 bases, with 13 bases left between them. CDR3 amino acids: CASSRDRRYSPLHF. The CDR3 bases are TGTGCCAGCAGTAGAGACAGGAGGTATTCACCCCTCCACTTT.

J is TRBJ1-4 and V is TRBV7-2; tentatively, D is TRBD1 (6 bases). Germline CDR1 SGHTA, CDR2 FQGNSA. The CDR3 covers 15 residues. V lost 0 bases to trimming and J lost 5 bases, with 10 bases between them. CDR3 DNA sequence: TGTGCCAGCAGCTTAGCGGCAGGGGCGAATGAAAAACTGTTTTTT. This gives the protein CASSLAAGANEKLFF.

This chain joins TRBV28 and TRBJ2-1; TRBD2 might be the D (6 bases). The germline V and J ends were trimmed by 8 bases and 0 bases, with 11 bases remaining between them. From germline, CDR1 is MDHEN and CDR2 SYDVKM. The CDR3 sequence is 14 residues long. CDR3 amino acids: CASSSGPSYNEQFF. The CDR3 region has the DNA TGTGCCAGCTCCAGCGGGCCCTCCTACAATGAGCAGTTCTTC.

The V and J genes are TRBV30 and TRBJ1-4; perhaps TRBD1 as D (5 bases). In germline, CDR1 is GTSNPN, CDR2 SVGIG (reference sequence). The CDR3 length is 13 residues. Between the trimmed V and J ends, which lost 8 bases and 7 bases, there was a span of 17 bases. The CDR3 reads CALTNRQGEKLFF. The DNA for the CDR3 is TGTGCCCTAACTAACCGGCAGGGTGAAAAACTGTTTTTT.

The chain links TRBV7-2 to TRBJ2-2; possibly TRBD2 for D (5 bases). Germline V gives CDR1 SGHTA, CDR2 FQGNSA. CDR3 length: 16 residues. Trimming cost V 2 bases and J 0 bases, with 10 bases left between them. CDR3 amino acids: CASSLLLGANTGELFF. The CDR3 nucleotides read TGTGCCAGCAGCTTACTGCTCGGGGCGAACACCGGGGAGCTGTTTTTT.

This CDR3 reads CASSLGLDTQYF. CDR3 DNA sequence: TGTGCCAGCAGTCTAGGCTTAGATACGCAGTATTTT. This chain joins TRBV7-9 and TRBJ2-3; D remains ambiguous. V lost 6 bases and J 5 bases, leaving 9 bases between the germline ends. Germline values: CDR1 SEHNR, CDR2 FQNEAQ (reference sequence). This CDR3 has 12 amino acids.

CDR3 sequence: CASSERREGEQYF. The CDR3 nucleotides are TGCGCCAGCAGTGAGCGGCGGGAGGGGGAGCAGTACTTC. The chain uses TRBV10-1 and TRBJ2-7, with 9 positions matching TRBD2. CDR3 length: 13 amino acids. V shed 2 bases, J shed 7 bases, and the junction held 3 bases outside the gene matches. Germline V gives CDR1 WNHNN, CDR2 SYGVQD (reference sequence).

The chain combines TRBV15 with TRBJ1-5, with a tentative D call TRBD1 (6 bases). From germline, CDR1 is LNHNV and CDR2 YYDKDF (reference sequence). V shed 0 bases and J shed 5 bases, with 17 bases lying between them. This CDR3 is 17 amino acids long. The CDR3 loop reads CATSRERTVEVDQPQHF. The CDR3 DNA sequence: TGTGCCACCAGCAGAGAAAGGACAGTTGAGGTCGATCAGCCCCAGCATTTT.

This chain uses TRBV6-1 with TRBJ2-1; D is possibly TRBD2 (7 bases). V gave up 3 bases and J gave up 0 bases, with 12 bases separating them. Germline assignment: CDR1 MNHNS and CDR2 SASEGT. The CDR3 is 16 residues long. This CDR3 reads CASSDGRGPSYNEQFF. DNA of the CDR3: TGTGCCAGCAGTGACGGGCGGGGGCCCTCCTACAATGAGCAGTTCTTC.

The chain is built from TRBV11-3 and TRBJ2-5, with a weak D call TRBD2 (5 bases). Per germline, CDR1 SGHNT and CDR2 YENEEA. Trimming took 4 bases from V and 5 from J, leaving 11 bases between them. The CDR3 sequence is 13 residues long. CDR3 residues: CASSSESGETQYF. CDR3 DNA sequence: TGTGCCAGCAGCTCAGAGTCGGGGGAGACCCAGTACTTC.